Listed below are T cell receptor beta chains from one sample, sequenced in a study of cytomegalovirus exposure and HLA in healthy donors. Method: immunoSEQ multiplex PCR; TCRdb's copy keeps in-frame clones and lacks some. Of approximately 110,000 clones listed, around 70% are singletons. Sample: PBMCs. The receptor set was obtained from a woman in her thirties or forties in good health and CMV-seronegative. Each CDR3 is given with its conserved first and last residue. The D gene is left open where the match is weak. Clone size is given for some rows only: seen once, a few or many times, or a class if the clone is expanded.

d_gene: TRBD2; abundance: .; v_gene: TRBV27; j_gene: .; CDR3aa: CASDTPLAGASYEQYF
d_gene: .; abundance: once; v_gene: TRBV30; j_gene: TRBJ2-5; CDR3aa: CAWSGQQETQYF
d_gene: .; abundance: .; v_gene: TRBV2; j_gene: TRBJ2-3; CDR3aa: CASSEGGFGTDTQYF
d_gene: TRBD1; abundance: .; v_gene: TRBV10-3; j_gene: TRBJ2-3; CDR3aa: CAIREGQGADTQYF
d_gene: TRBD1; abundance: .; v_gene: TRBV7-6; j_gene: TRBJ1-4; CDR3aa: CASSLGTGVFEKLFF
d_gene: TRBD2; abundance: .; v_gene: TRBV28; j_gene: TRBJ2-3; CDR3aa: CASSFSFSGNRPDTQYF
d_gene: .; abundance: .; v_gene: TRBV11-1; j_gene: TRBJ1-1; CDR3aa: CASSLGWAFNSEAFF
d_gene: .; abundance: .; v_gene: TRBV7-2; j_gene: TRBJ2-1; CDR3aa: CASSFTGQGQFF
d_gene: .; abundance: few; v_gene: TRBV7-8; j_gene: TRBJ1-2; CDR3aa: CASSSGLSEGYTF
d_gene: TRBD1; abundance: .; v_gene: TRBV7-2; j_gene: .; CDR3aa: CASSVDRVPYEQYF
d_gene: TRBD1; abundance: .; v_gene: TRBV6-1; j_gene: TRBJ1-2; CDR3aa: CASSEGTGGHGYTF
d_gene: .; abundance: .; v_gene: TRBV29-1; j_gene: TRBJ1-3; CDR3aa: CSALSGNTIYF
d_gene: .; abundance: once; v_gene: TRBV7-9; j_gene: TRBJ1-1; CDR3aa: CASRQENTEAFF